One TCR beta chain is described in this entry. Its specific antigen is unknown. No much larger clone exists at a distance of one base, and base qualities are not known. These data come from a study of blood T cells in healthy people across ages (dated by TCRdb to about 2015). In the study overall: In model experiments, roughly one uniquely barcoded TCR beta cDNA molecule per two T cells was captured by template switching. To track age-related changes in TCR beta repertoire diversity, the study relied on deep sequencing normalized with unique cDNA molecular identifiers. Donors were grouped into four age groups: young (average approximately 15 years), middle-aged (39), aged (over 55) and long-lived (roughly 80). For two donors (one aged 18 to 30 and one aged 80 or older), the study analyzed two additional independent replicas of 1 million unique cDNA reads from the same blood draw.

Study-wide conclusions, independent of this receptor: As age increased, observed TCR beta diversity per million T cells dropped in a roughly linear way, and a significant reduction was already evident by age about 40. The percentage of naive T cells measured by flow cytometry correlated strongly with observed TCR beta diversity. Since profiling was done on bulk unsorted PBMCs, naive and antigen-experienced compartments could not be conclusively compared. Because the CMV infection status of the donors was unknown, age-related changes in expanded clonotypes may potentially have been confounded. Estimates of total diversity from one million sequenced T cells were regarded as lower bounds and underestimates. Compared with the aged group, the long-lived group had more naive CD4+ T cells, fewer expanded clones and increased TCR diversity, a pattern suggesting age selection.

Libraries were made using 5' RACE. The reads were generated on an Illumina HiSeq 2500. A second PCR of roughly 7 to 11 cycles was run with a J-beta primer mix and a sample-barcoded 5' primer. A template-switch 5' adaptor carrying 12 random nucleotides introduced a unique molecular identifier onto each TCR beta cDNA molecule. Each sample yielded at least 3 million CDR3-containing paired-end reads. First-strand cDNA synthesis was performed from all RNA using the Mint cDNA synthesis kit, with priming by a TRBC-specific oligonucleotide. Following uracil-DNA glycosylase treatment, a first 18-cycle PCR with universal primers M1SS and BC2_uni_R was performed on all cDNA. In the paper's pipeline: Each sample was normalized by randomly selecting 1 million high-quality reads, each carrying a distinct molecular identifier. Instead of being binned into consensus sequences, reads with shared molecular identifiers were discarded. MiTCR, with a Q25 quality threshold and the strictest error-elimination algorithm, was used for CDR3 identification, clonotype clustering and error correction. A nonparametric unseen species model with Euler transformation was used to estimate a lower bound on total TCR beta diversity. The public reads were reprocessed in TCRdb via fastp at Q25 and MiXCR, keeping in-frame beta chains. Entries are consolidated by CDR3 protein sequence, retaining the most common genes and DNA. None of the V and J calls come from the authors' own analysis; TCRdb made them. The table for this sample lists approximately 490,000 distinct CDR3 sequences; about 24% of them were counted only once. Of the sample, roughly 10% is held by the ten largest clones.

The CDR3 goes from the cysteine to the phenylalanine over 16 residues. Of all the DNA, just the CDR3 is kept, 48 bases in frame from base 1. The junction shows trimming of 4 bases on V and 5 bases on J, plus 17 bases between the germline ends. CDR1 is given as MDHEN and CDR2 as SYDVKM, both from the germline V gene. Donors were roughly 40 systemically healthy Caucasian individuals from Russia aged roughly 6 to 90 years. Each donor gave roughly 9 milliliters of peripheral blood, drawn into EDTA-treated Vacutainer tubes. Ficoll-Paque density-gradient centrifugation was used to isolate PBMCs, with at least 6 million per sample. Total RNA, at least 6 micrograms per sample, was extracted from PBMCs with Trizol reagent. For every donor, an aliquot of PBMCs went through flow cytometry to measure the percentages of naive CD45RAhigh/CD27high T cells. These data were also filed under a second study, of T cells of mothers and their children. As the second publication notes: The donors were nine systemically healthy Caucasian individuals, made up of three mothers and their six children. cDNA synthesis used all of the extracted RNA, with 1.5 ug of RNA in each 15 ul reaction. In the second PCR, the M1S primer introduced both the sample barcodes and 2-4 random nucleotides. Over 9.5 million TCR beta CDR3 reads came from each mother, compared with 3.3 million or so reads from each child. In both related and unrelated pairs, thymic selection shapes the output of TCR recombination in a similar way, with inherited differences having only a minor effect. Normalized repertoire overlap in related mother-child pairs was always slightly higher than in unrelated mother-child pairs, but the difference was never significant. No persistent microchimeric T cell clones were detected, at a sensitivity of approximately 100 clones per million clonotypes. The study used deep NGS to compare TCR beta repertoires of mothers and children, seeking features distinguishing related mother-child pairs from unrelated individuals. Mothers averaged approximately 40 +/- 4 years of age and children averaged about 10 +/- 4 years. After adapter ligation was performed with NEBNext reagents, the libraries were sequenced on an Illumina HiSeq 2000 with 100+100 nt paired-end reads. Mother and child libraries were prepared a month apart and sequenced in separate runs to prevent cross-contamination. For each donor, between about 500,000 and 2,200,000 distinct TCR beta clonotypes were identified. Naive TCR beta clonotypes were estimated from low-frequency clonotypes matched to each donor's FACS-determined naive share, without sorting.

The sequence joins TRBV28 to TRBJ2-2; no D gene can be assigned with confidence. This TCR was recovered from a boy between 10 and 17 years old in good health. Material for sequencing was blood. The bases are TGTGCCAGCAGTTCTTATCATGCGGCAAGTACCGGGGAGCTGTTTTTT. The resulting protein is CASSSYHAASTGELFF.